A single sample gave rise to the 15 T cell receptor beta chains below, sequenced in a study of response to subunit inactivated influenza vaccine. TCRdb analysed the RT-PCR reads with MiXCR anew, one entry per CDR3 protein. Here the sample spans roughly 700,000 distinct CDR3 sequences, 15% to 17% being singletons. The material was PBMCs from blood, obtained about 12 days after vaccination. These receptors were obtained from a man aged 45 to 65 who received an inactivated influenza vaccine.

The V gene is TRBV4-3, the J gene TRBJ2-1; the match to TRBD2 covers 15 bases. Per germline, CDR1 LGHNA and CDR2 YSLEER. The CDR3 totals 18 residues. V lost 0 bases, J lost 8 bases, and 8 bases stayed unmatched. Here the CDR3 reads CASSQDPWTSGGADEQFF. CDR3 DNA: TGCGCCAGCAGCCAAGACCCCTGGACTAGCGGGGGGGCTGATGAGCAGTTCTTC.

Only one count was recorded for this clonotype. This sequence joins TRBV28 and TRBJ2-7; D tentatively fits TRBD1 or TRBD2 (5 bases each). This CDR3 has 15 residues. V gave up 3 bases and J gave up 2 bases, with 14 bases separating them. The germline CDR1 and CDR2 sequences are MDHEN and SYDVKM. CDR3 protein: CASSFFSLGAYEQYF. CDR3 sequence (DNA): TGTGCCAGCAGTTTTTTTTCCCTGGGGGCCTACGAGCAGTACTTC.

The chain links TRBV5-1 to TRBJ1-1; possibly TRBD1 for D (6 bases). The CDR3 has 13 amino acids. CDR1 and CDR2 from the germline V gene are SGHRS and YFSETQ. V lost 4 bases, J lost 3 bases, and 10 bases lay in between. CDR3 coding DNA: TGCGCCAGCAGCGTGACAGGTTACACTGAAGCTTTCTTT. Protein: CASSVTGYTEAFF.

The chain recombines TRBV30 with TRBJ1-1, with a possible D match to TRBD1 (6 bases). Germline V gives CDR1 GTSNPN, CDR2 SVGIG (reference sequence). The CDR3 sequence is 15 residues long. Trimming stripped 4 bases from V and 1 base from J, with 16 bases between. The CDR3 loop reads CAWTPQGHTNTEAFF. The CDR3 coding sequence is TGTGCCTGGACCCCTCAGGGACATACGAACACTGAAGCTTTCTTT.

V gene TRBV18 combines with J gene TRBJ1-3; D not resolved. This CDR3 region has 16 residues. The germline V gene has CDR1 KGHSH and CDR2 LQKENI. V was pared by 5 bases and J by 0 bases, with 14 bases between. The CDR3 DNA reads as TGTGCCAGCTCAAGGTCGCGGGCAGACTCTGGAAACACCATATATTTT. Its translation is CASSRSRADSGNTIYF.

The rearrangement joins TRBV7-9 to TRBJ2-1; no reliable D call. Germline loops: CDR1 SEHNR, CDR2 FQNEAQ (reference sequence). Trimming cost V 3 bases and J 6 bases, with 12 bases left between them. The CDR3 runs to 14 residues. In DNA, the CDR3 is TGTGCCAGCAGCTTTTATTCGGACGGCAATGAGCAGTTCTTC. It specifies CASSFYSDGNEQFF.

This clonotype was seen more than once but under ten times. The chain carries TRBV12-3 or TRBV12-4 and TRBJ1-5, with D possibly being TRBD1 (6 bases). The CDR3 consists of 17 residues. Trimming took 4 bases from V and 0 from J, leaving 16 bases between them. The CDR3, as DNA: TGTGCCAGCAGTTGGAGGGGGGGGGAGAATAGCAATCAGCCCCAGCATTTT. Protein product: CASSWRGGENSNQPQHF.

The chain recombines TRBV30 with TRBJ2-5; 9 bases align to TRBD2. The V segment lost 1 base and the J segment 5 bases; nucleotides outside the gene matches: 5. The CDR3 sequence is 14 residues long. From germline, CDR1 is GTSNPN and CDR2 SVGIG (reference sequence). The CDR3 here is CAWSGGGGVETQYF. Here the CDR3 DNA reads TGTGCCTGGAGTGGTGGCGGGGGGGTCGAGACCCAGTACTTC.

The V call is TRBV4-1, the J call TRBJ1-6; unclear D gene. This CDR3 comprises 16 residues. Per germline, CDR1 MGHRA and CDR2 YSYEKL. Deletions cut 2 bases from V and 7 bases from J, with 15 bases between. DNA of the CDR3: TGCGCCAGCAGCCAAAGGGTGATTGGCGGCAATTCACCCCTCCACTTT. Its translation is CASSQRVIGGNSPLHF.

Only a few counts were recorded for this clonotype. The V gene is TRBV12-3 or TRBV12-4, the J gene TRBJ2-4; D is perhaps TRBD2 (5 bases). This CDR3 spans 14 amino acids. Trimming took 5 bases from V and 9 from J, leaving 17 bases between them. The CDR3 nucleotides read TGTGCCAGCAGTCCGGTGGGGAGTTCCGCCATTCAGTACTTC. Amino acids: CASSPVGSSAIQYF.

This rearrangement joins TRBV7-2 to TRBJ1-3; D ambiguous. Germline V gene sequence: CDR1 SGHTA, CDR2 FQGNSA. V was shortened by 3 bases and J by 2 bases, with 11 bases between the two germline ends. There are 15 residues in the CDR3. The CDR3 coding sequence is TGTGCCAGCAGCTTTGGAGCTGAGGCTGGAAACACCATATATTTT. It yields the protein CASSFGAEAGNTIYF.

The genes are TRBV6-2 or TRBV6-3 and TRBJ2-7; D remains unclear. Germline loops: CDR1 MNHEY, CDR2 SVGEGT. The CDR3 is 14 residues long. Trimming removed 2 bases from V and 3 bases from J, with 11 bases in between. CDR3 region: CASSYPQGNYEQYF. CDR3 sequence (DNA): TGTGCCAGCAGTTACCCCCAAGGGAACTACGAGCAGTACTTC.

This clonotype turned up a few times. The chain employs TRBV4-3 and TRBJ2-5; D not certain. The CDR3 consists of 16 residues. V lost 0 bases and J lost 1, with 12 bases in between. Germline loops: CDR1 LGHNA, CDR2 YSLEER. The CDR3 region is CASSQEKDGFQETQYF. In nucleotides, the CDR3 is TGCGCCAGCAGCCAAGAGAAGGATGGCTTCCAAGAGACCCAGTACTTC.

This clonotype was seen more than once but under ten times. The chain joins TRBV4-1 to TRBJ1-1; the D gene is possibly TRBD1 (6 bases). Trimming removed 1 base from V and 11 bases from J, with 14 bases in between. The CDR3 runs 13 residues. Germline V gene data show CDR1 as MGHRA and CDR2 as YSYEKL. The CDR3 sequence is CASSQGPGQRAFF. CDR3 in DNA: TGCGCCAGCAGCCAAGGCCCGGGACAACGGGCTTTCTTT.

Written as DNA, the CDR3 is TGTGCCAGCAGCGTAGCAGGGGAGAATGAGCAGTTCTTC. It specifies CASSVAGENEQFF. The chain is built from TRBV9 and TRBJ2-1, with TRBD1 as a possible D gene (6 bases). The CDR3 extends over 13 amino acids. Trimming cost V 0 bases and J 7 bases, with 8 bases left between them. Germline CDR1 reads SGDLS; CDR2 reads YYNGEE.